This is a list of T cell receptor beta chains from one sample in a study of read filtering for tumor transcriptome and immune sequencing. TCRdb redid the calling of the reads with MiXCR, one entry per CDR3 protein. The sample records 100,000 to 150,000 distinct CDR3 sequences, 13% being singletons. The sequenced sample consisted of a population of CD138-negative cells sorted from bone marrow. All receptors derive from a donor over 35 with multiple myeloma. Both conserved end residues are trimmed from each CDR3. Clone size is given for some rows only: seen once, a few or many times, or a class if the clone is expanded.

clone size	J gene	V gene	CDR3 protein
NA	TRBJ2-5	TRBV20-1	SAYRGGETQY
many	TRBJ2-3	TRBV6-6	ATSDRETDTQY
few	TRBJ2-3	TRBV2	ASSENTQY
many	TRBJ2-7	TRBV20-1	SARGAQGGYEQY
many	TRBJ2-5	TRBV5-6	ASSKTGVETQY
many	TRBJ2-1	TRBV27	ASRVAGRDEQF
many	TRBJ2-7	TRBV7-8	ASSGHYEQY
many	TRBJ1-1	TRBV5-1	ASSSDISTEAF
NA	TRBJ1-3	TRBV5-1	ASSPGMGGTGNTIY
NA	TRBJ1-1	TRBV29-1	SVRQGADTEAF
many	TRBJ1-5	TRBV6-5	ASGQRNQPQH
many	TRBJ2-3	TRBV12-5	ASGKQVYVGGGKRTDTQY
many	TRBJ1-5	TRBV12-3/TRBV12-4	ASSPLSAGYNQPQH
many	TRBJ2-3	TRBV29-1	SVNHSTDTQY
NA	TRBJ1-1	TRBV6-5	ASSRGPNTEAF
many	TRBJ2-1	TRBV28	ASSTAGQGVNEQF
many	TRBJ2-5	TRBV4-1	ASSQAGLAEQETQY
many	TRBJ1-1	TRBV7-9	ASSKDRAFGNTEAF
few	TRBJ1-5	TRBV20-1	SARPGESNQPQH
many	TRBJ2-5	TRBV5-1	ASSLATNQETQY
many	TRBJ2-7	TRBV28	ASRTGSYEQY
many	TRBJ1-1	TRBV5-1	ASSLPEGRAF
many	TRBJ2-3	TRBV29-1	SVEDRTDTQY
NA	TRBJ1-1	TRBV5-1	ASSEQGYRTEAF
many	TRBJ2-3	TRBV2	ASSAGTGATDTQY
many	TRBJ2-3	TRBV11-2	ASSLVGSTDTQY